Listed below are T cell receptor beta chains from one sample, sequenced in a study of cytomegalovirus exposure and HLA in healthy donors. Profiled with immunoSEQ multiplex PCR; TCRdb holds only in-frame clones, not every one. The sample contains 110,000 to 150,000 clones, around 72% of which appear only once. The sequencing input was PBMCs. These receptors all stem from a human donor in good health. CDR3s include the opening cysteine and the closing phenylalanine or tryptophan. The order of the fields is clone size, J gene, V gene, D gene, CDR3 protein, CDR3 DNA. The D gene is left open where the match is weak. A row's size may be missing; if present it is once, few, many or a size class.

clone_size: once; j_call: TRBJ2-1; v_call: TRBV6-1; d_call: NA; cdr3_aa: CASSETGGAYNEQFF; cdr3_nt: TGTGCCAGCAGTGAGACCGGGGGAGCTTACAATGAGCAGTTCTTC
clone_size: NA; j_call: TRBJ2-3; v_call: TRBV5-1; d_call: NA; cdr3_aa: CASSLQDTDTQYF; cdr3_nt: TGCGCCAGCAGCTTACAGGACACAGATACGCAGTATTTT
clone_size: NA; j_call: TRBJ2-7; v_call: TRBV7-9; d_call: TRBD2; cdr3_aa: CASSLSTTSGSHEQYF; cdr3_nt: TGTGCCAGCAGCCTTTCCACGACTAGCGGGAGCCACGAGCAGTACTTC
clone_size: NA; j_call: TRBJ2-5; v_call: TRBV4-2; d_call: TRBD1; cdr3_aa: CASSQESWTGQETQYF; cdr3_nt: TGTGCCAGCAGCCAAGAATCTTGGACAGGACAAGAGACCCAGTACTTC
clone_size: NA; j_call: TRBJ1-5; v_call: TRBV5-1; d_call: TRBD1; cdr3_aa: CASSLGGQFDQPQHF; cdr3_nt: TGCGCCAGCAGCTTGGGGGGACAGTTCGATCAGCCCCAGCATTTT
clone_size: NA; j_call: TRBJ2-1; v_call: TRBV7-7; d_call: TRBD1; cdr3_aa: CASSLDRDNEQFF; cdr3_nt: TGTGCTAGCAGCTTAGACAGGGACAATGAGCAGTTCTTC
clone_size: NA; j_call: TRBJ1-1; v_call: TRBV30; d_call: NA; cdr3_aa: CAWGGQYTEAFF; cdr3_nt: TGTGCCTGGGGAGGACAGTACACTGAAGCTTTCTTT
clone_size: NA; j_call: TRBJ1-2; v_call: TRBV19; d_call: NA; cdr3_aa: CASSIGLQLYGYTF; cdr3_nt: TGTGCCAGTAGTATAGGTCTACAGCTGTATGGCTACACCTTC
clone_size: NA; j_call: TRBJ1-2; v_call: TRBV9; d_call: TRBD1; cdr3_aa: CASSPGQAGYTF; cdr3_nt: TGTGCCAGCAGCCCCGGACAGGCGGGCTACACCTTC
clone_size: NA; j_call: TRBJ2-7; v_call: TRBV6-5; d_call: NA; cdr3_aa: CASSWAGTESYEQYF; cdr3_nt: TGTGCCAGCAGTTGGGCGGGGACAGAGTCCTACGAGCAGTACTTC
clone_size: few; j_call: TRBJ2-3; v_call: TRBV6-1; d_call: TRBD2; cdr3_aa: CASRSRGEGDTQYF; cdr3_nt: TGTGCCAGCAGGAGCCGAGGGGAGGGGGATACGCAGTATTTT
clone_size: NA; j_call: TRBJ2-7; v_call: TRBV10-3; d_call: TRBD2; cdr3_aa: CAISLSGRAYEQYF; cdr3_nt: TGTGCCATCAGCCTCAGCGGGAGGGCCTACGAGCAGTACTTC
clone_size: NA; j_call: TRBJ2-7; v_call: TRBV5-5; d_call: TRBD2; cdr3_aa: CASSLASGRVYEQYF; cdr3_nt: TGTGCCAGCAGCTTGGCTAGCGGGAGGGTCTACGAGCAGTACTTC
clone_size: NA; j_call: TRBJ2-2; v_call: TRBV19; d_call: NA; cdr3_aa: CASSPLSGELFF; cdr3_nt: TGTGCCAGTAGTCCCCTAAGCGGGGAGCTGTTTTTT